This entry features one T cell receptor beta chain sequence. Clones were sequenced by immunoSEQ multiplex PCR, and TCRdb holds only the in-frame ones, with some missing. The sample has under 10,000 clones; 98% to 99% are singletons. The sample comes from a study of monozygotic twins with cystic fibrosis. The CDR3 totals 13 residues. Germline V CDR1 and CDR2: SGHRS, YFSETQ. Trimming left V 3 bases short and J 2 bases short, with 9 bases between. This clonotype was obtained from a girl between 2 and 10 years old with cystic fibrosis. The V and J genes are TRBV5-1 and TRBJ2-7; D may be TRBD2 (5 bases). The sequenced sample was blood. CDR3 in DNA: TGCGCCAGCAGCTATAGCGCAACCTACGAGCAGTACTTC. This gives the protein CASSYSATYEQYF. Full variable domain (remainder filled in from reference TRBV5-1 and TRBJ2-7): KAGVTQTPRYLIKTRGQQVTLSCSPISGHRSVSWYQQTPGQGLQFLFEYFSETQRNKGNFPGRFSGRQFSNSRSEMNVSTLELGDSALYLCASSYSATYEQYFGPGTRLTVT.